Listed below are T cell receptor beta chains from one sample, sequenced in a study of molecular identifiers for immune sequencing clone quantification. TCRdb re-called the PCR reads through MiXCR, storing one row per CDR3 protein. This table holds around 480,000 distinct CDR3 sequences, over 20% found once. What was sequenced was naive CD8+ T cells from blood, with Jurkat cell RNA spiked in. These receptor sequences come from a human donor in good health. Some libraries in this study had Jurkat cell RNA spiked in. The CDR3 runs from the conserved cysteine through the conserved F or W. The D gene is left open where the match is weak. Size is stated for part of the rows, as once, few or many counts, or as a class when the clone is expanded.

j_gene: TRBJ1-1
abundance: many
v_gene: TRBV4-1
d_gene: TRBD1
CDR3aa: CASSQGAEAFF
CDR3nt: TGCGCCAGTTCACAGGGGGCTGAAGCTTTCTTT

j_gene: TRBJ1-6
abundance: many
v_gene: TRBV9
d_gene: TRBD1
CDR3aa: CASSVESGGNSPLHF
CDR3nt: TGTGCCAGCAGCGTAGAGTCAGGGGGCAATTCACCCCTCCACTTT

j_gene: TRBJ1-2
abundance: NA
v_gene: TRBV15
d_gene: TRBD1
CDR3aa: CATSRARGQGAGDYGYTF
CDR3nt: TGTGCCACCAGCAGAGCCCGGGGACAGGGAGCGGGGGACTATGGCTACACCTTC

j_gene: TRBJ2-3
abundance: NA
v_gene: TRBV19
d_gene: NA
CDR3aa: CASSIMPEGTDTRYF
CDR3nt: TGTGCCAGTAGTATTATGCCAGAGGGCACAGATACGCGGTATTTT

j_gene: TRBJ2-7
abundance: NA
v_gene: TRBV27
d_gene: NA
CDR3aa: CASRVESSYERYF
CDR3nt: TGTGCCAGCAGAGTGGAGAGCTCCTACGAGCGGTACTTC

j_gene: TRBJ2-1
abundance: NA
v_gene: TRBV5-1
d_gene: TRBD2
CDR3aa: CASSLASGNYEQFF
CDR3nt: TGCGCCAGCAGCTTGGCTAGCGGGAACTATGAGCAGTTCTTC

j_gene: TRBJ1-5
abundance: NA
v_gene: TRBV27
d_gene: TRBD1
CDR3aa: CASSSQGANQPQHF
CDR3nt: TGTGCCAGCAGTTCCCAGGGGGCGAATCAGCCCCAGCATTTT

j_gene: TRBJ2-1
abundance: few
v_gene: TRBV29-1
d_gene: TRBD2
CDR3aa: CSVVAGGRDEQFF
CDR3nt: TGCAGCGTTGTGGCGGGAGGGAGGGATGAGCAGTTCTTC

j_gene: TRBJ1-4
abundance: many
v_gene: TRBV7-9
d_gene: NA
CDR3aa: CASSYTGEKLFF
CDR3nt: TGTGCCAGCAGCTATACCGGGGAAAAACTGTTTTTT

j_gene: TRBJ2-1
abundance: few
v_gene: TRBV10-3
d_gene: NA
CDR3aa: CAISLGPAGNEQFF
CDR3nt: TGTGCCATCAGTCTTGGGCCGGCGGGGAATGAGCAGTTCTTC

j_gene: TRBJ2-3
abundance: NA
v_gene: TRBV10-3
d_gene: TRBD2
CDR3aa: CAISENPGTSGGSTDTQYF
CDR3nt: TGTGCCATCAGTGAGAACCCCGGGACTAGCGGGGGCAGCACAGATACGCAGTATTTT